A selection of T cell receptor beta chains follows, all from one sample in a study of early T cells in non-severe SARS-CoV-2 infection. TCRdb called the 5' RACE reads again in MiXCR, with one record for every CDR3 protein. The sample lists tens of thousands of distinct CDR3 sequences, more than 12% occurring once. Sequenced material: whole blood, taken at baseline. The receptor source for this set is an adult who was a healthcare worker with PCR-confirmed SARS-CoV-2 infection or an uninfected control (not recorded which). Each CDR3 is given with its conserved first and last residue. A D gene is named only where the DNA matches it firmly. Clone size is shown for a subset of rows, as once, few, many or a class of expanded clone.

V,J,size,D,length,DNA,CDR3
TRBV28,TRBJ1-5,few,TRBD1,17,TGTGCCAGCAGTTTATTAAGGGGGCTCACGAGCAATCAGCCCCAGCATTTT,CASSLLRGLTSNQPQHF
TRBV20-1,TRBJ2-1,-,-,14,TGCAGTGCTAGAGGCCGCGCTCGGCAATCTGAGCAGTTCTTC,CSARGRARQSEQFF
TRBV28,TRBJ2-3,-,TRBD1,14,TGTGCCAGCAGTCGTACAGGGGGCGAAGATACGCAGTATTTT,CASSRTGGEDTQYF
TRBV7-9,TRBJ2-2,few,-,16,TGTGCCAGCAGCTCCGACCGAGGGGCGCGGCCCGGGGAGCTGTTTTTT,CASSSDRGARPGELFF
TRBV11-2,TRBJ1-2,-,TRBD1,18,TGTGCCAGCAGCTCCCTCCGGGACAGACCCCTCACTAACTATGGCTACACCTTC,CASSSLRDRPLTNYGYTF
TRBV9,TRBJ2-1,-,-,17,TGTGCCAGCAGCGTTGCCGTAGGGGCGGGTAGAAACAATGAGCAGTTCTTC,CASSVAVGAGRNNEQFF
TRBV18,TRBJ2-5,few,-,13,TGTGCCAGCTCACCACAGAGTCGGGAGACCCAGTACTTC,CASSPQSRETQYF
TRBV20-1,TRBJ2-7,-,-,12,TGCAGTGCAAAACTTAATCCCTACGAGCAGTACTTC,CSAKLNPYEQYF
TRBV4-1,TRBJ2-7,few,-,14,TGCGCCAGCAGCCAAGACCGGGACGGGTTTGGGCAGTACTTC,CASSQDRDGFGQYF
TRBV18,TRBJ1-6,-,TRBD1,16,TGTGCCAGCTCACTGGACCGGGACAGGGAGGATTCACCCCTCCACTTT,CASSLDRDREDSPLHF
TRBV12-3/TRBV12-4,TRBJ2-1,-,TRBD2,17,TGTGCCAGCAGTTTCAGCCCGGGACTAGCGGGGAGGTATGAGCAGTTCTTC,CASSFSPGLAGRYEQFF
TRBV13,TRBJ2-5,few,TRBD2,15,TGTGCCAGCGGCACTTCAAGCGGGAGCTGGGAGACCCAGTACTTC,CASGTSSGSWETQYF
TRBV6-5,TRBJ2-1,-,TRBD2,18,TGTGCCAGCAGTTACCGTCGTCTAGCGGGAGGGCTCTACAATGAGCAGTTCTTC,CASSYRRLAGGLYNEQFF
TRBV6-5,TRBJ2-5,many,TRBD2,14,TGTGCCAGCAGTTACGCGGGAGGTGAAGGGACCCAGTACTTC,CASSYAGGEGTQYF
TRBV7-8,TRBJ1-2,-,-,13,TGTGCCAGCAGCTTAGTAGACGCCTATGGCTACACCTTC,CASSLVDAYGYTF
TRBV20-1,TRBJ2-7,-,TRBD1,13,TGCAGTGCTTCCAGACAGGGAAGGTACGAGCAGTACTTC,CSASRQGRYEQYF
TRBV4-1,TRBJ2-6,few,TRBD2,17,TGCGCCAGCAGCCAGGGACTAGCCTATTCTGGGGCCAACGTCCTGACTTTC,CASSQGLAYSGANVLTF
TRBV11-3,TRBJ2-1,few,-,15,TGTGCCAGCAGCTTAGTGGCGGGTGCCTACAATGAGCAGTTCTTC,CASSLVAGAYNEQFF
TRBV6-5,TRBJ2-7,few,-,15,TGTGCCAGCAGTTATCTCCGGACGAAACCCTACGAGCAGTACTTC,CASSYLRTKPYEQYF
TRBV6-5,TRBJ2-3,-,-,10,TGTGCCAGCGGTACAGATACGCAGTATTTT,CASGTDTQYF
TRBV10-3,TRBJ2-7,many,-,12,TGTGCCGCCGGATCCGTCTGGGATGAGCAGTACTTC,CAAGSVWDEQYF
TRBV5-5,TRBJ2-3,few,TRBD2,15,TGTGCCAGCAGCCCCGGGGGGGCTGAGTTCGGTACGCAGTATTTT,CASSPGGAEFGTQYF
TRBV28,TRBJ2-3,many,TRBD2,19,TGTGCCAGCAGTTTAGTCTTTTCCGGACTAGCGGGAGAGCTGCATACGCAGTATTTT,CASSLVFSGLAGELHTQYF
TRBV7-9,TRBJ2-1,medium-sized,-,14,TGTGCCAGCAGCCCAGGGAACAGCTGGAATGAGCAGTTCTTC,CASSPGNSWNEQFF
TRBV10-3,TRBJ2-3,many,-,15,TGTGCCATCAAACCGGGACCGTTAAGCACAGATACGCAGTATTTT,CAIKPGPLSTDTQYF
TRBV2,TRBJ2-5,-,TRBD2,15,TGTGCCAGCAGGGCGAGCGGGAGTAGGCAAGAGACCCAGTACTTC,CASRASGSRQETQYF
TRBV2,TRBJ1-2,many,-,14,TGTGCCAGCAGTGAGTGGCGTCAGGGCGATGGCTACACCTTC,CASSEWRQGDGYTF
TRBV3-1,TRBJ1-1,few,TRBD1,15,TGTGCCAGCACCTCAGGGGGCGGGGGCGGCACTGAAGCTTTCTTT,CASTSGGGGGTEAFF
TRBV30,TRBJ1-4,-,-,12,TGTGCCACCGACGTCCGCGATGAAAAACTGTTTTTT,CATDVRDEKLFF
TRBV12-3/TRBV12-4,TRBJ2-7,many,-,12,TGTGCCAGCAGTTTTTCGCGCGACGAGCAGTACTTC,CASSFSRDEQYF
TRBV13,TRBJ2-1,-,-,17,TGTGCCAGCAGCCCCCAAGGGTGGGGGAGCTCCTACAATGAGCAGTTCTTC,CASSPQGWGSSYNEQFF
TRBV6-6,TRBJ1-5,many,TRBD1,19,TGTGCCAGCAGTTACGGACAGGGGGCGCGGAGGGATAGCAATCAGCCCCAGCATTTT,CASSYGQGARRDSNQPQHF
TRBV7-8,TRBJ2-1,-,-,17,TGTGCCAGCAGCTTAGAGGGTGGTGCCGTCTCCTACAATGAGCAGTTCTTC,CASSLEGGAVSYNEQFF
TRBV7-9,TRBJ2-2,-,-,13,TGTGCCAGCAGCTCGCGGGTTTCTGGGGAGCTGTTTTTT,CASSSRVSGELFF
TRBV7-3,TRBJ2-5,-,-,15,TGTGCCAGCAGCTTGGGTAGGGCGACACGAGAGACCCAGTACTTC,CASSLGRATRETQYF
TRBV6-6,TRBJ1-6,few,TRBD1,14,TGTGCCAGCGCAGGGGGCTCCTATAATTCACCCCTCCACTTT,CASAGGSYNSPLHF
TRBV6-6,TRBJ2-7,few,-,14,TGTGCCAGCAGCTACGGGCGGGGCTCCTACGAGCAGTACTTC,CASSYGRGSYEQYF
TRBV9,TRBJ2-1,few,-,16,TGTGCCAGCAGCGATCGGCGAAGGAGCTCCTACAATGAGCAGTTCTTC,CASSDRRRSSYNEQFF
TRBV7-9,TRBJ2-2,once,-,14,TGTGCCAGCGACGCGCCAACTCGGACCGGGGAGCTGTTTTTT,CASDAPTRTGELFF
TRBV30,TRBJ1-6,-,-,18,TGTGCCTGGAGTGAAATTGGAACAGCTAGCTCCTATAATTCACCCCTCCACTTT,CAWSEIGTASSYNSPLHF
TRBV10-3,TRBJ2-4,few,-,13,TGTGCCATCAGTGAGTCGAACCGTGACATTCAGTACTTC,CAISESNRDIQYF
TRBV20-1,TRBJ2-5,-,TRBD1,15,TGCAGTGCTTACTGGGCGACAGGGAGAGAGGAGACCCAGTACTTC,CSAYWATGREETQYF
TRBV12-3/TRBV12-4,TRBJ1-5,-,-,13,TGTGCCAGCAGTTCACCCGGACCTTGGCCCCAGCATTTT,CASSSPGPWPQHF
TRBV10-2,TRBJ2-1,-,-,12,TGCGCCAGCAGTGATCTCATAGCCGAGGAGTTCTTC,CASSDLIAEEFF
TRBV5-1,TRBJ2-3,-,-,13,TGCGCCAGCAGCTCTCGCGTGGCTGATACGCAGTATTTT,CASSSRVADTQYF
TRBV12-5,TRBJ1-5,-,-,14,TGTGCTAGTGGTTTGTGGGGAATCAATCAGCCCCAGCATTTT,CASGLWGINQPQHF
TRBV29-1,TRBJ2-3,few,-,14,TGCAGCGTCCGAAGCGGTACTAGCACAGATACGCAGTATTTT,CSVRSGTSTDTQYF
TRBV7-9,TRBJ1-1,-,-,13,TGTGCCAGCAGCTTATCCCTGAACACTGAAGCTTTCTTT,CASSLSLNTEAFF
TRBV4-2,TRBJ2-7,-,TRBD2,16,TGTGCCAGCAGCCAGGCAGCCGGGACTAGTCGATCCGAGCAGTACTTC,CASSQAAGTSRSEQYF
TRBV5-1,TRBJ1-1,few,-,17,TGCGCCAGCAGCTTGGCCCAGGCTCAGCGCAACCCCGATGAAGCTTTCTTT,CASSLAQAQRNPDEAFF
TRBV24-1,TRBJ2-3,many,-,14,TGTGCCACCAGTGCCTCGGGGGCAGGAGATACGCAGTATTTT,CATSASGAGDTQYF
TRBV4-1,TRBJ1-1,-,-,15,TGCGCCAGCAGTGGGGTAGCGGGCCTGAACACTGAAGCTTTCTTT,CASSGVAGLNTEAFF
TRBV29-1,TRBJ2-5,many,-,12,TGCAGCGTTCAGGGAGGATACGAGACCCAGTACTTC,CSVQGGYETQYF